A single sample gave rise to the 27 T cell receptor beta chains below, sequenced in a study of OX40 agonist ivuxolimab in advanced cancers. Method: immunoSEQ multiplex PCR; TCRdb's copy keeps in-frame clones and lacks some. The profile shows 65,000 to 90,000 clones, 80% to 95% of them singletons. The sequencing here drew on CD4+ or CD8+ T cells sorted from blood, taken in a trial of the OX40 agonist ivuxolimab. Receptors originate from an adult with an advanced solid tumor such as melanoma, head and neck, liver or kidney cancer.

The genes are TRBV27 and TRBJ1-1, with D unresolved. V was clipped by 5 bases and J by 0 bases, with 13 bases between them. Per germline, CDR1 MNHEY and CDR2 SMNVEV (reference sequence). This CDR3 region has 15 residues. In DNA, the CDR3 is TGTGCCAGCAGTCCGTCCACAACCTTGAACACTGAAGCTTTCTTT. Its translation: CASSPSTTLNTEAFF.

In this sample, this clone turned up once. The chain links TRBV9 to TRBJ2-5; D not certain. Between the trimmed V and J ends, which lost 0 bases and 2 bases, there was a span of 5 bases. Germline CDR1 SGDLS, CDR2 YYNGEE. The CDR3 loop spans 13 amino acids. CDR3 DNA: TGTGCCAGCAGCGTAGACCGGCAAGAGACCCAGTACTTC. It yields the protein CASSVDRQETQYF.

This clone occurred a few times. The chain combines TRBV19 with TRBJ2-7; 9 nucleotides agree with TRBD1. The CDR3 is made up of 14 amino acids. In germline, CDR1 is LNHDA, CDR2 SQIVND (reference sequence). J gave up 2 bases and V 5 bases, and 4 bases lay outside the gene matches. The CDR3 spells CASSLRDRAYEQYF. CDR3 DNA: TGTGCCAGTAGTCTGCGGGACAGGGCCTACGAGCAGTACTTC.

This sequence joins TRBV4-1 and TRBJ2-1; possibly TRBD2 for D (5 bases). This CDR3 has 15 amino acids. The germline V gene encodes CDR1 MGHRA and CDR2 YSYEKL. Trimming cost V 4 bases and J 5 bases, with 15 bases left between them. The CDR3 DNA reads TGCGCCAGCAGCCCTATGGGCGGGCGAGACAATGAGCAGTTCTTC. As protein: CASSPMGGRDNEQFF.

This sequence joins TRBV10-2 and TRBJ2-7; tentatively, D is TRBD1 (5 bases). This CDR3 region has 12 residues. Trimming removed 7 bases from V and 3 bases from J, with 10 bases in between. Germline V CDR1 and CDR2: WSHSY, SAAADI. The CDR3 nucleotides are TGCGCCAGCAACCAACAGGACTACGAGCAGTACTTC. It is translated as CASNQQDYEQYF.

This clone was recorded once. J is TRBJ2-1 and V is TRBV4-3; D not resolved. The germline V and J ends were trimmed by 0 bases and 0 bases, with 9 bases remaining between them. Germline-derived CDR1 and CDR2 are LGHNA and YSLEER. The CDR3 totals 16 residues. The CDR3 region has the DNA TGCGCCAGCAGCCAAGAACTCCCTAGCTCCTACAATGAGCAGTTCTTC. Translating gives CASSQELPSSYNEQFF.

The chain employs TRBV9 and TRBJ2-7; D is perhaps TRBD2 (7 bases). CDR1 and CDR2 from the germline V gene are SGDLS and YYNGEE. V was shortened by 0 bases and J by 2 bases, with 12 bases between the two germline ends. There are 15 residues in the CDR3. CDR3 amino acids: CASSVGGGGPYEQYF. CDR3 coding DNA: TGTGCCAGCAGCGTAGGAGGCGGGGGCCCCTACGAGCAGTACTTC.

This chain connects TRBV27 to TRBJ1-1; TRBD1 might be the D (6 bases). Germline V gene data show CDR1 as MNHEY and CDR2 as SMNVEV (reference sequence). Trimming took 1 base from V and 1 from J, leaving 13 bases between them. CDR3 length: 16 amino acids. This CDR3 is CASSLWGGARNTEAFF. The CDR3 region has the DNA TGTGCCAGCAGTTTATGGGGGGGGGCGAGGAACACTGAAGCTTTCTTT.

CDR3 loop: CASSSKLSADTQYF. In nucleotides, the CDR3 is TGTGCCAGCAGCTCGAAACTTTCCGCAGATACGCAGTATTTT. The chain links TRBV5-6 to TRBJ2-3; D not certain. V was trimmed by 3 bases and J by 4 bases, leaving 12 bases between them. Germline CDR1 is SGHDT and CDR2 is YYEEEE. CDR3 length equals 14 residues.

The chain carries TRBV5-6 and TRBJ2-1; D remains unclear. The length of the CDR3 is 13 residues. V shed 0 bases and J shed 6 bases, with 7 bases lying between them. Germline V CDR1 and CDR2: SGHDT, YYEEEE. The CDR3 nucleotides read TGTGCCAGCAGCTTGGGTGCAGCCAATGAGCAGTTCTTC. Protein: CASSLGAANEQFF.

The J gene is TRBJ2-7, the V gene TRBV4-3, with a tentative D call TRBD1 (6 bases). V was pared by 2 bases and J by 4 bases, with 21 bases between. This CDR3 region has 17 residues. Germline V lookup: CDR1 LGHNA, CDR2 YSLEER. Written as DNA, the CDR3 is TGCGCCAGCAGCCAAACCCAGACGGGACATAGCTTTTACGAGCAGTACTTC. It encodes CASSQTQTGHSFYEQYF.

V and J are TRBV6-4 and TRBJ1-2; D is undetermined. CDR1 MRHNA and CDR2 SNTAGT come from the germline V gene. Trimming pared 1 base from V and 4 bases from J, leaving 7 bases between. The CDR3 extends over 13 amino acids. The CDR3 DNA sequence: TGTGCCAGCAGTGACTGGGGTCCCTATGGCTACACCTTC. It specifies CASSDWGPYGYTF.

This clone has only one observation. This chain links TRBV5-3 with TRBJ1-2; 8 nucleotides align to TRBD1. TRBV5-3 is classed as an ORF, of uncertain function. This CDR3 has 16 residues. Unmatched junction bases numbered 7, after V lost 0 bases and J lost 3 bases. The CDR3 loop is CARSLVGPGQDYGYTF. The CDR3 coding sequence is TGTGCCAGAAGCTTGGTGGGGCCGGGACAGGACTATGGCTACACCTTC.

This clone was seen just once. The chain couples TRBV11-2 to TRBJ2-1, with D perhaps TRBD2 (6 bases). Trimming removed 3 bases from V and 6 bases from J, with 15 bases in between. CDR3 length: 15 residues. CDR1 and CDR2 (germline): SGHAT, FQNNGV. In nucleotides, the CDR3 is TGTGCCAGCAGCTTTGCCGGGAGTCAGTCCAATGAGCAGTTCTTC. Translation: CASSFAGSQSNEQFF.

The CDR3 region is CASSPPRTSGETQYF. The CDR3 DNA is TGTGCCAGCAGCCCCCCCCGGACTAGTGGGGAGACCCAGTACTTC. The chain recombines TRBV9 with TRBJ2-5; 7 nucleotides agree with TRBD2. The trim removed 4 bases at V and 5 bases at J, leaving 11 bases unmatched. The germline V gene has CDR1 SGDLS and CDR2 YYNGEE. This CDR3 has 15 amino acids.

The gene calls are TRBV4-3 and TRBJ2-1; 10 bases map to TRBD1. V lost 0 bases, J lost 8 bases, and 13 bases stayed unmatched. Germline loops: CDR1 LGHNA, CDR2 YSLEER. The CDR3 has 18 amino acids. In DNA, the CDR3 is TGCGCCAGCAGCCAAGAAATTTTCGGGACAGGGGTAAGCGATGAGCAGTTCTTC. As protein: CASSQEIFGTGVSDEQFF.

This clone was seen just once. The rearrangement joins TRBV27 to TRBJ1-1; tentative D call: TRBD1 (5 bases). The CDR3 consists of 15 residues. Germline assignment: CDR1 MNHEY and CDR2 SMNVEV (reference sequence). Trimming shortened V by 5 bases and J by 0 bases, and 13 bases separated the two germline ends. CDR3 region: CASSKLGPMNTEAFF. The CDR3 DNA reads as TGTGCCAGCAGTAAATTGGGACCCATGAACACTGAAGCTTTCTTT.

The chain uses TRBV29-1 and TRBJ1-3; no reliable D call. Trimming cost V 4 bases and J 1 base, with 14 bases left between them. This CDR3 has 15 amino acids. Germline-derived CDR1 and CDR2 are SQVTM and ANQGSEA. This CDR3 reads CSVAVVAASGNTIYF. The CDR3 bases are TGCAGCGTTGCCGTGGTTGCGGCATCTGGAAACACCATATATTTT.

The V and J genes are TRBV27 and TRBJ2-5; no definite D call. The CDR3 spans 16 residues. The ends were cut back, 0 bases at V and 0 bases at J, with 11 bases in the middle. The germline gives CDR1 MNHEY, CDR2 SMNVEV (reference sequence). In DNA form, the CDR3 reads TGTGCCAGCAGTTTATCGATCGGCAGTTACCAAGAGACCCAGTACTTC. It translates to CASSLSIGSYQETQYF.

The gene calls are TRBV10-2 and TRBJ1-1; 7 positions match TRBD1. Trimming took 7 bases from V and 6 from J; bases not matched to a gene: 11. The CDR3 consists of 14 residues. Per the germline V gene, CDR1 is WSHSY and CDR2 is SAAADI. The CDR3 is CASTVDREFAEAFF. The DNA of the CDR3 is TGCGCCAGCACCGTAGACAGGGAGTTCGCTGAAGCTTTCTTT.

CDR3 protein: CASSPLLAGGQETQYF. CDR3 sequence (DNA): TGTGCCAGCAGCCCCTTGCTAGCGGGGGGCCAAGAGACCCAGTACTTC. The genes are TRBV7-9 and TRBJ2-5, with 11 positions matching TRBD2. Unmatched junction bases numbered 6, after V lost 5 bases and J lost 1 base. This CDR3 is built from 16 residues. Per germline, CDR1 SEHNR and CDR2 FQNEAQ (reference sequence).

This chain connects TRBV10-3 to TRBJ2-3; D may be TRBD1 (7 bases). The CDR3 is 12 amino acids. Trimming took off 7 bases at V and 6 bases at J, with 11 bases between the two ends. From germline, CDR1 is ENHRY and CDR2 SYGVKD. The CDR3, as DNA: TGTGCCATCACCTCAGGGGGGGATACGCAGTATTTT. Residues: CAITSGGDTQYF.

The J gene is TRBJ1-1, the V gene TRBV19; 7 nucleotides match TRBD1. V dropped 6 bases and J dropped 5; count of bases not matched to a gene: 9. There are 14 residues in the CDR3. Germline V gene lookup returns CDR1 LNHDA and CDR2 SQIVND (reference sequence). The CDR3 protein is CASRFSQGVTEAFF. CDR3 coding DNA: TGTGCCAGTAGGTTCAGTCAGGGGGTTACTGAAGCTTTCTTT.

V and J are TRBV7-3 and TRBJ2-1, with D possibly TRBD1 on 6 matching bases. This CDR3 spans 15 amino acids. V gave up 4 bases and J gave up 5 bases, with 15 bases separating them. CDR1 and CDR2 (germline): SGHTA, FQGTGA. CDR3 DNA sequence: TGTGCCAGCAGCTCCCTGGGGGCCGTTAACAATGAGCAGTTCTTC. Protein sequence: CASSSLGAVNNEQFF.

This clone has just a few counts. This chain joins TRBV18 and TRBJ1-1, with D hard to call. The CDR3 loop spans 15 amino acids. V shed 5 bases and J shed 0 bases, with 13 bases lying between them. CDR1 and CDR2 from the germline V gene are KGHSH and LQKENI. DNA of the CDR3: TGTGCCAGCTCATCGGGAGCGGCAATGAACACTGAAGCTTTCTTT. This encodes CASSSGAAMNTEAFF.

The V and J genes are TRBV6-5 and TRBJ2-3; 8 nucleotides line up with TRBD2. V lost 2 bases, J lost 0 bases, and 4 bases stayed unmatched. The V gene's germline CDR1 is MNHEY and CDR2 SVGAGI. The CDR3 spans 16 residues. The CDR3 nucleotides are TGTGCCAGCAGTTACGCGGGGGGTTCGAGCACAGATACGCAGTATTTT. It is translated as CASSYAGGSSTDTQYF.

The gene calls are TRBV9 and TRBJ1-1, with D possibly TRBD1 on 5 matching bases. The CDR3 covers 15 residues. V was pared by 3 bases and J by 5 bases, with 17 bases between. Looked up from germline, CDR1 is SGDLS and CDR2 is YYNGEE. The CDR3 sequence is CASSAQPHSGTEAFF. In nucleotides, the CDR3 is TGTGCCAGCAGCGCTCAGCCTCATTCAGGGACTGAAGCTTTCTTT. The full variable domain, completed using reference TRBV9 and TRBJ1-1, is DSGVTQTPKHLITATGQRVTLRCSPRSGDLSVYWYQQSLDQGLQFLIQYYNGEERAKGNILERFSAQQFPDLHSELNLSSLELGDSALYFCASSAQPHSGTEAFFGQGTRLTVV.